This T cell receptor (beta chain) was documented in a study of cytomegalovirus exposure and HLA in healthy donors. Study summary: Tens of millions of unique TCR sequences came from HLA-typed donors in an early release.

The PCR had 60 Vbeta and 13 Jbeta primers. Sequencing was performed with immunoSEQ multiplex PCR; in TCRdb, only in-frame clones are kept and a portion is missing. The table gives 130,000 or so clones; the top ten clones make up about 2.2% of it. As regards this clone: Antigen unknown.

Study conclusions and caveats: Analysis performed later showed TCR beta chains linked to HLA being more clonally expanded than equally common others. Only CMV serostatus was available as immune exposure information.

This receptor was obtained from a woman aged 18-29 years in good health and CMV-seronegative. Sample: PBMCs.

The DNA of the CDR3 is TGTGCCAGCAGCCCTTCGGGGAGAATCACAGATACGCAGTATTTT. It translates to CASSPSGRITDTQYF. The chain joins TRBV5-4 to TRBJ2-3; TRBD2 is a possible D gene (5 bases). With 4 bases removed from V and 2 bases from J, the gap between germline ends came to 14 bases. Germline CDR1 reads SGHNT; CDR2 reads YYREEE (reference sequence). This CDR3 spans 15 amino acids.